What follows is one T cell receptor (beta chain) and its context. This CDR3 is built from 14 residues. Germline loops: CDR1 KGHSH, CDR2 LQKENI. The germline V and J ends were trimmed by 3 bases and 5 bases, with 14 bases remaining between them. The entry originates in a study of blood T cell repertoires in COVID-19. Study-level background: The samples span acute and convalescent COVID-19 from the United States, Italy and Spain. Nucleic acid was either cDNA or gDNA, and it came from T cells, B-cell-depleted T cells, or PBMCs.

As processed by the authors: Amplified reference gene primers provided the basis for estimating nucleated cell counts. The data were produced by immunoSEQ multiplex PCR, yet TCRdb's version contains in-frame clones alone and is incomplete. That table is the source of V, J and clone size, and D and trimming were worked out from the DNA. The sample holds approximately 270,000 clones, 70% to 85% seen once. The TCR sequence derives from a man at least 80 years old with acute or convalescent COVID-19. The rearrangement links TRBV18 to TRBJ2-7, with a weak D call TRBD1 (6 bases). What was sequenced was peripheral blood. The CDR3 here is CASSPGGRVHEQYF. The CDR3 DNA follows: TGTGCCAGCTCACCTGGGGGCAGGGTACACGAGCAGTACTTC. Full variable domain (outside the CDR3, taken from reference TRBV18 and TRBJ2-7): NAGVMQNPRHLVRRRGQEARLRCSPMKGHSHVYWYRQLPEEGLKFMVYLQKENIIDESGMPKERFSAEFPKEGPSILRIQQVVRGDSAAYFCASSPGGRVHEQYFGPGTRLTVT.